Sequencing of this TCR beta chain was carried out in a study of metastatic and nonmetastatic thyroid tumors. In germline, CDR1 is MDHEN, CDR2 SYDVKM. V lost 6 bases to trimming and J lost 7 bases; unmatched junction nucleotides: 15. The CDR3 extends over 17 amino acids. Thyroid surgery was performed in patients who had received no treatment beforehand. TCRdb reprocessed the PCR reads using MiXCR. The sample holds fewer than 20,000 clones, roughly 25% seen once. The receptor comes from a female donor with papillary thyroid cancer or a benign thyroid nodule (not recorded which). Some clones in this sample may be carry-over from other donors' samples. The chain uses TRBV28 and TRBJ2-1; 10 bases align to TRBD1. Sequenced sample: adjacent normal tissue. The DNA for the CDR3 is TGTGCCAGCAGGCGCTTACTCGGGACAGGGGTTGGTAATGAGCAGTTCTTC. This encodes CASRRLLGTGVGNEQFF.